There are a few counts of the clone carrying this T cell receptor beta chain. The antigen remains unidentified. The record originates from a study of graft-versus-host responses after intestinal transplantation. Study at large: Transplant types were multivisceral, liver-intestinal, or isolated intestinal. The study gave all recipients anti-thymocyte globulin induction, then tacrolimus and steroids for about 3 years.

Overall study findings and caveats: Recipient marrow held GvH clones, some first seen in ileum or blood.

Germline V gene sequence: CDR1 MRHNA, CDR2 SNTAGT. Trimming removed 7 bases from V and 3 bases from J; junction bases left unmatched: 3. The CDR3 extends over 13 amino acids. Produced via immunoSEQ multiplex PCR; TCRdb's table is partial and in-frame only. This sample carries approximately 68,000 clones, nearly 90% of them seen once, and the ten largest clones take less than 4.5%. V gene TRBV6-4 combines with J gene TRBJ1-1; 9 nucleotides match TRBD1. The sequence was obtained from a human donor who was the organ donor for an intestinal transplant. This sample comprised unstimulated CD8+ T cells sorted from spleen or lymph node cells, obtained before transplant. The CDR3, as DNA: TGTGCCAGCACCGGACAGGGGTACACTGAAGCTTTCTTT. It encodes CASTGQGYTEAFF.